Detailed here is one TCR beta chain. The target of this receptor is not known. A roughly 2.7 ml peripheral blood sample was drawn into PAXgene tubes per donor and stored at -80°C. Without any T cell sorting, total RNA was extracted from whole blood using the PAXgene blood miRNA kit on an automated QIAcube. Peripheral blood from monozygotic twin pairs, either concordant or discordant for inflammatory bowel disease, underwent deep TCRalpha and TCRbeta repertoire profiling that used unique molecular barcoding. Smoking habits were recorded for all twin pairs, with individuals classified as current, former or never smokers. The data stem from a study of monozygotic twins with inflammatory bowel disease (dated by TCRdb to about 2019). Context from the whole study: The complete study included roughly 30 monozygotic twin pairs: 19 IBD-discordant Danish pairs and nine German pairs, of which four were IBD-concordant and five were IBD-discordant. The search for disease-associated traits relied mainly on comparing, within discordant pairs, IBD patients with their genetically identical healthy co-twins. Each individual had, on average, about 151 000 unique TCRalpha sequences and 181 000 unique TCRbeta sequences available for analysis. What the research found in general, with its limitations: Different T cell subtypes could not be distinguished in the analysis. The results gave no support for a single strong signal or clonotype linked to IBD. No difference in repertoire similarity was observed between concordant and discordant twins, possibly owing to limited statistical power. TCRbeta repertoire diversity, by inverse Simpson index, was decreased in IBD patients compared with their healthy co-twins. Differing immunosuppressive treatments among patients may have added background noise and inter-individual variability to the repertoires. Compared with healthy twins, IBD patients had fewer clonotypes in common with other individuals, a difference most pronounced in patients showing signs of disease activity.

To prepare the library, 5' RACE was applied. The input for every TCR library was 3,500 to 4,000 ng of total RNA. For each sample, cDNA synthesis with SMARTScribe reverse transcriptase was split into eight separate reactions. Unique molecular identifiers containing a 6-nucleotide sample barcode were introduced through template switching during cDNA synthesis. TCRalpha and TCRbeta cDNA was amplified by two nested PCRs of 16 and 9 cycles, with bead purification after each PCR. Before amplification, cDNA was treated with uracil DNA-glycosylase and purified using the QIAquick PCR purification kit. The second PCR was the step at which Illumina TruSeq-compatible adapters and sample-specific barcodes were added. Library quality and concentration were checked on TapeStation and Qubit, and libraries were pooled at about 5 ng each. Sequencing of pooled libraries was carried out on an Illumina HiSeq2500 single-index Rapid Run using 2 x 100 bp reads and custom sequencing primers. Under the source paper's analysis protocol: MiGEC version 1.2.6 was used for UMI-based consensus assembly, which corrected PCR and sequencing errors. MiXCR version 2.1.1 was used to carry out V(D)J alignment, clonotype assembly and CDR3 extraction. To normalise gene usage, clonotype sharing and MAIT/NKT TCR abundance, the top 1000, 10 000 and 20 000 clonotypes in each sample were analysed. After downsampling to 27 000 UMIs, diversity was calculated as the inverse Simpson index using the vegan R package. Statistical testing used paired Mann-Whitney U tests on the discordant twin pairs and applied Benjamini-Hochberg correction for multiple testing. Through TCRdb reprocessing, the reads give one entry per CDR3 protein sequence; DNA is omitted. TCRdb, not the original authors, processed these V and J calls. This specimen's table enumerates under 200,000 distinct CDR3 sequences. Clones ranked in the top ten supply over 2.5% of the sample.

The CDR3 runs 18 amino acids, cysteine and phenylalanine included. The record lacks a DNA sequence. CDR1 and CDR2 are read off the germline V gene as MNHEY and SVGEGT. This clonotype was sampled from a human donor with ulcerative colitis or Crohn's disease, or a healthy co-twin of an affected twin (not recorded which). The V and J segments used are TRBV6-2 or TRBV6-3 and TRBJ2-7; with no DNA, the TCRdb D assignment of TRBD1 cannot be verified. The specimen was blood. The CDR3 loop reads CASSTLWGQGAKIYEQYF.